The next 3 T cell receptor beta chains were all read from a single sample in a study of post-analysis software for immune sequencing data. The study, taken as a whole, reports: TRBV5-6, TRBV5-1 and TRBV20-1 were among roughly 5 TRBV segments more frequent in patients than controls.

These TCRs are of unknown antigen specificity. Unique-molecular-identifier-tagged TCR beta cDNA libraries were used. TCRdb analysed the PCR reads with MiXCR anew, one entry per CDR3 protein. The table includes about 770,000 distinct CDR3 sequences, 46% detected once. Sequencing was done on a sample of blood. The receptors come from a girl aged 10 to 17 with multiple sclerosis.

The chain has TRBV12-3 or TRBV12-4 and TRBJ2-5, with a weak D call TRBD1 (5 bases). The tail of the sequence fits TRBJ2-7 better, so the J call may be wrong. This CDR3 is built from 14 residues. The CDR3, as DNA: TGTGCCAGCAGGATGGACACGGAGTGGTACGAGCAGTACTTC. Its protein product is CASRMDTEWYEQYF.

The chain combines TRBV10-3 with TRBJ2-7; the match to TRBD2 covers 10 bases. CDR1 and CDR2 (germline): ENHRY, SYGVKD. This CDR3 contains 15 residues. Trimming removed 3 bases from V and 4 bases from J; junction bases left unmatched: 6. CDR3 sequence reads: CAISDPSGSSYEQYF. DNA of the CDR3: TGTGCCATCAGTGACCCTAGCGGGAGTTCTTACGAGCAGTACTTC.

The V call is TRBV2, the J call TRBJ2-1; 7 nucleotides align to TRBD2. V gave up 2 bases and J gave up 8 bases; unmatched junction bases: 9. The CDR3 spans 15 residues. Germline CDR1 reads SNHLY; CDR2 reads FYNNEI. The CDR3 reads CASSEWREIKYEQFF. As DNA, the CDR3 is TGTGCCAGCAGTGAATGGCGGGAGATTAAATATGAGCAGTTCTTC.